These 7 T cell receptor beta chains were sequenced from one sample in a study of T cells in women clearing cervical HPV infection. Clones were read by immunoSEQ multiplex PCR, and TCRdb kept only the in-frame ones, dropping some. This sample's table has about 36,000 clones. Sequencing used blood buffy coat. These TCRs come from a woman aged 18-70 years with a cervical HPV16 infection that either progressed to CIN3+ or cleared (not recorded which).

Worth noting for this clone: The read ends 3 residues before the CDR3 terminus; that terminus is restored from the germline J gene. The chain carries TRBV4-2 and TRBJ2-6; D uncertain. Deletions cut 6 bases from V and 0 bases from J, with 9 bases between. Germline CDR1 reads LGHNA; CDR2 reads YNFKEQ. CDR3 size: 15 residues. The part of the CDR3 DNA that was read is TGTGCCAGCAGTCACGACTCCTCTGGGGCCAACGTC. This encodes CASSHDSSGANV. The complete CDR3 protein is CASSHDSSGANVLTF.

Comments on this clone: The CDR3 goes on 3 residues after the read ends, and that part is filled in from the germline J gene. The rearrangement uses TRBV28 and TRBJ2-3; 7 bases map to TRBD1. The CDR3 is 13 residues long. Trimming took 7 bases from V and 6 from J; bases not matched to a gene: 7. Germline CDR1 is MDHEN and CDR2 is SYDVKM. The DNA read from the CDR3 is TGTGCCAGCACCACGGGACAGCGGGATACG. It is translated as CASTTGQRDT. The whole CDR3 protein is CASTTGQRDTQYF.

The covered CDR3 bases are TGTGCCACCAGTGACTTGCTTGGGACTAGCACAGATACG. This encodes CATSDLLGTSTDT. The full-length CDR3 reads as CATSDLLGTSTDTQYF. The rearrangement uses TRBV24-1 and TRBJ2-3; D is possibly TRBD2 (6 bases). The read halts 3 residues ahead of the CDR3 end, with the missing end drawn from the germline J gene. This CDR3 spans 16 amino acids. Trimming stripped 4 bases from V and 0 bases from J, with 13 bases between. From germline, CDR1 is KGHDR and CDR2 SFDVKD.

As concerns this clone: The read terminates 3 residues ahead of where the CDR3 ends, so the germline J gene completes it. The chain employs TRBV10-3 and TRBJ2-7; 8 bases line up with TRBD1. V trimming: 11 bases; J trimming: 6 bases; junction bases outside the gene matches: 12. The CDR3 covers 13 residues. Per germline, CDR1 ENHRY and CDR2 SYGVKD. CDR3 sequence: CASKDRDSSEQYF. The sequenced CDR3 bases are TGTGCCTCAAAGGACAGGGATTCATCCGAG.

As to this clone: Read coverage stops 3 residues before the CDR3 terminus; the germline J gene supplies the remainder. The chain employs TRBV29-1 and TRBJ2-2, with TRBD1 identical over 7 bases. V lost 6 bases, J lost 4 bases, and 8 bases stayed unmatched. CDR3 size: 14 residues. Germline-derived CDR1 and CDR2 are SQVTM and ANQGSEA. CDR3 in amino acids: CSVTTGQTTGELFF. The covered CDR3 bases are TGCAGCGTAACTACGGGACAGACCACCGGGGAG.

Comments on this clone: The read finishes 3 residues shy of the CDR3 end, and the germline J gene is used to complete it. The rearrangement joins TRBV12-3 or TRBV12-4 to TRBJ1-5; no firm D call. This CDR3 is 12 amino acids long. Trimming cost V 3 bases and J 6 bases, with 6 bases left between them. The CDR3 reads CASSLYVQPQHF. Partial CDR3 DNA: TGTGCCAGCAGTTTGTATGTTCAGCCC.

The CDR3 is CASSRVGQTNTEAFF. The CDR3 DNA, read in part, is TGTGCCAGCAGCCGAGTGGGACAGACGAACACTGAA. The chain is built from TRBV14 and TRBJ1-1, with 7 bases fitting TRBD1. The read terminates 3 residues before the CDR3 end, so the remaining end is supplied by the germline J gene. The CDR3 loop spans 15 amino acids. The trim removed 4 bases at V and 1 base at J, leaving 6 bases unmatched. From germline, CDR1 is SGHDN and CDR2 FVKESK.